The TCR beta chain under discussion was sequenced for a study of human T cells and chemical hapten exposure. Whole-study context: Patches that contained 0.01% DPC were applied to the upper back and read at 6 days.

From the RACE reads, TCRdb called clonotypes with MiXCR, one entry per CDR3 protein. The sample includes 75,000 to 100,000 distinct CDR3 sequences, around 11% of them seen just once. This clonotype was recorded a few times. Germline is not matched at one junction end, which may reflect a read error. Time point noted: patch test 1, 2 weeks after DPC sensitization. The treatment: therapeutic diphenylcyclopropenone sensitization with weekly scalp DPC. This CDR3 is 15 amino acids long. Germline V CDR1 and CDR2: SSHAT, FNYEAQ (reference sequence). The specimen was whole blood, collected in connection with sensitization to the hapten diphenylcyclopropenone (DPC). The V call is TRBV7-7, the J call TRBJ2-5, with 8 bases aligning to TRBD2. This TCR derives from a woman between 35 and 50 years old with alopecia areata. Some clones in this sample may be carry-over from other donors' samples. The CDR3 sequence: CASSQGLAGPETQYF. The CDR3 bases are TGTGCTAGCAGCCAGGGGTTAGCGGGACCGGAGACCCAGTACTTC.